Given below is one T cell receptor (beta chain) in context. An end of the junction differs from the germline gene, which may be a read error. Using its own MiXCR run on the RT-PCR reads, TCRdb lists one record per CDR3 protein. The sample contains around 82,000 distinct CDR3 sequences, about 5% of which appear only once. The data belong to a study of patients and donors after allogeneic stem cell transplantation. This CDR3 comprises 14 residues. CDR1 is SSHAT and CDR2 is FNYEAQ in the germline V gene (reference sequence). Sequences were obtained from blood, either unsorted or a sorted T cell fraction (not recorded which). V gene TRBV7-7 combines with J gene TRBJ1-2; D possibly corresponds to TRBD1 (6 bases). The TCR originated in a human donor who was either an allogeneic HSCT recipient or a stem cell or donor lymphocyte infusion donor (not recorded which). It is not recorded whose cells these are; they may come from a transplant donor. The CDR3 region has the DNA TGTGCTAGCAACTTAGAGGGGGTAAACTATGGCTACACCTTC. Residues: CASNLEGVNYGYTF.